The T cell receptor (beta chain) described here comes from a study of PD-L1 blockade in urothelial cancer. Looking at the study overall: Between 0 and 3 chemotherapy regimens preceded treatment for each patient. Treatment start was followed by blood analysis at 3 weeks (second dose) and again at 6 weeks. Notes on the study in general: Better survival was predicted when blood TCR clonality before treatment fell below the median.

The data were produced by immunoSEQ multiplex PCR, yet TCRdb's version contains in-frame clones alone and is incomplete. The table includes about 76,000 clones, 75% to 95% detected once. Time point: peripheral blood 6 weeks after treatment start. The CDR3 is 14 amino acids. Trimming cost V 4 bases and J 1 base, with 10 bases left between them. Germline values: CDR1 SGHTA, CDR2 FQGTGA. On this clone: Its antigen is unknown.

This receptor was identified in an elderly woman with urothelial cancer. V and J are TRBV7-3 and TRBJ1-1; D call uncertain. The specimen comprised PBMCs, sampled around atezolizumab (anti-PD-L1) treatment. The CDR3: CASSSTRGNTEAFF. The DNA of the CDR3 is TGTGCCAGCAGCTCGACTCGCGGGAACACTGAAGCTTTCTTT.